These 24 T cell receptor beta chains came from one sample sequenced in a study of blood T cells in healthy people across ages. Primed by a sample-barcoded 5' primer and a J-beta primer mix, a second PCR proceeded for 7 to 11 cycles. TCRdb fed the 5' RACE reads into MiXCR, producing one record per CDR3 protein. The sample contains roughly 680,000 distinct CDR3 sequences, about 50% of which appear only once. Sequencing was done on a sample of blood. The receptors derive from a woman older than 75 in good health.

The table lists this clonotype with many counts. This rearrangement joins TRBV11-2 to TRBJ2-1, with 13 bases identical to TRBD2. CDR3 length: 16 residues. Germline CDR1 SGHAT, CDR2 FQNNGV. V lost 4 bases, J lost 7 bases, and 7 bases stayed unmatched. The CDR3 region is CASSSAGLAGVNEQFF. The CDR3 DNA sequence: TGTGCCAGCAGCTCGGCAGGACTAGCGGGGGTAAATGAGCAGTTCTTC.

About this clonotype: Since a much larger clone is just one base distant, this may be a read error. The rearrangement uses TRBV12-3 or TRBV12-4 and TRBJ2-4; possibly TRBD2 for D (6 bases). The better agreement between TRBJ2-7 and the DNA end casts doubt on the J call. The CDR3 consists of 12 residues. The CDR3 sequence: CASRRLVSEQYF. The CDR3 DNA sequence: TGTGCCAGCAGAAGACTAGTGAGCGAGCAGTACTTC.

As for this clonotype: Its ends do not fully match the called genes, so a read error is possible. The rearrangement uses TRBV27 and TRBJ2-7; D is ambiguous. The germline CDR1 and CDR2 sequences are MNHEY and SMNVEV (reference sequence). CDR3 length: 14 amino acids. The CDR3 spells CASSSDTGSYEQYF. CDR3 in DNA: TGTGCCAGTAGTTCTGACACGGGCTCCTACGAGCAGTACTTC.

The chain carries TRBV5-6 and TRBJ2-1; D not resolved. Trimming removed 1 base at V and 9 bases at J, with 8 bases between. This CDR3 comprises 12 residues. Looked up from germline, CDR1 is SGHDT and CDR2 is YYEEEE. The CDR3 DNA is TGTGCCAGCAGCTTGTCGAAGGCTGAGCAGTTCTTC. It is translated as CASSLSKAEQFF.

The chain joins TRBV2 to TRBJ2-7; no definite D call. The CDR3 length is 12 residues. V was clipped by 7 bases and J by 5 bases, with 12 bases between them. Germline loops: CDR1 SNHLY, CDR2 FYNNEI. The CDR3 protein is CASTPGPHEQYF. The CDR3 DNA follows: TGTGCCAGCACCCCGGGTCCGCACGAGCAGTACTTC.

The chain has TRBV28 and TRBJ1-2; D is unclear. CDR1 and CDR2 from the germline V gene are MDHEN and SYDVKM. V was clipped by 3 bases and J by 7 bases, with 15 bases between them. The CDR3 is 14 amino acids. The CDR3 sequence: CASSFGQRIVGYTF. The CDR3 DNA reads TGTGCCAGCAGTTTCGGGCAGCGGATAGTTGGCTACACCTTC.

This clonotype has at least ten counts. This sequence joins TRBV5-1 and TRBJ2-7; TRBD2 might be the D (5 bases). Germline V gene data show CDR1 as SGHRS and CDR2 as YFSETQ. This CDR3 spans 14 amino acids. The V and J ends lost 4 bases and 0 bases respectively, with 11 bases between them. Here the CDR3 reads CASSVDSSSYEQYF. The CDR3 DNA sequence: TGCGCCAGCAGCGTGGACTCAAGCTCCTACGAGCAGTACTTC. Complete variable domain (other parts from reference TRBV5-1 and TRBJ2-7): KAGVTQTPRYLIKTRGQQVTLSCSPISGHRSVSWYQQTPGQGLQFLFEYFSETQRNKGNFPGRFSGRQFSNSRSEMNVSTLELGDSALYLCASSVDSSSYEQYFGPGTRLTVT.

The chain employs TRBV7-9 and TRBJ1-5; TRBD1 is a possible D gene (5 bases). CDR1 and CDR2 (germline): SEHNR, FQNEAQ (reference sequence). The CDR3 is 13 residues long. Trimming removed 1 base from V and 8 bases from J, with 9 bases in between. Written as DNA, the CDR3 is TGTGCCAGCAGCTTAGAGGGCAGGGAGCCCCAGCATTTT. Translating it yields CASSLEGREPQHF.

CDR3 region: CSVLQETDSYEQYF. The CDR3 DNA follows: TGCAGCGTCCTTCAGGAGACAGACTCCTACGAGCAGTACTTC. This sequence joins TRBV29-1 and TRBJ2-7; tentatively, D is TRBD1 (5 bases). Trimming pared 6 bases from V and 0 bases from J, leaving 15 bases between. This CDR3 comprises 14 residues. Germline V gives CDR1 SQVTM, CDR2 ANQGSEA.

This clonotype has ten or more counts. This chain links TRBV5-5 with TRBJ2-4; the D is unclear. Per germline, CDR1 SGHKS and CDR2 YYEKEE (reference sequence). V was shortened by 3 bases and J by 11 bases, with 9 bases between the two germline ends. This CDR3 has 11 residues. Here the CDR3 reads CASSSGQVQYF. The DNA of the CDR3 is TGTGCCAGCAGCTCGGGTCAAGTTCAGTACTTC. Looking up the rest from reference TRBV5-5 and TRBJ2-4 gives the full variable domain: DAGVTQSPTHLIKTRGQQVTLRCSPISGHKSVSWYQQVLGQGPQFIFQYYEKEERGRGNFPDRFSARQFPNYSSELNVNALLLGDSALYLCASSSGQVQYFGAGTRLSVL.

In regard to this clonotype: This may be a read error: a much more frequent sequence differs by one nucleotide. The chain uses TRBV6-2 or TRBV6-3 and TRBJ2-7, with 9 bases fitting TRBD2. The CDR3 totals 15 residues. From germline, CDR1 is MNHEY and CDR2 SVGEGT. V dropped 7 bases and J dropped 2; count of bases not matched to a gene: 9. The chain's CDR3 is CASNSALAGTYEQYF. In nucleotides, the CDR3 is TGTGCCAGCAATTCGGCTCTAGCGGGAACCTACGAGCAGTACTTC.

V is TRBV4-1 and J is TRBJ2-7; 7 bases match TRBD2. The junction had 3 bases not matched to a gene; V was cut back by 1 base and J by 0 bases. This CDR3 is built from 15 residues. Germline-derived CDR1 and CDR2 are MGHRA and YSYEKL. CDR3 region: CASSQGPGGSYEQYF. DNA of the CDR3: TGCGCCAGCAGCCAAGGACCGGGGGGCTCCTACGAGCAGTACTTC.

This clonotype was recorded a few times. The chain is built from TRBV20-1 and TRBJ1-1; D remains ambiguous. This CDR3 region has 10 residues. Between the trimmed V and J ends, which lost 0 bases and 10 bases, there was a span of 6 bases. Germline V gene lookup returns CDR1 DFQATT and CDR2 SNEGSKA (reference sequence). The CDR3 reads CSARDPGAFF. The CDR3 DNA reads TGCAGTGCTAGAGATCCCGGAGCTTTCTTT.

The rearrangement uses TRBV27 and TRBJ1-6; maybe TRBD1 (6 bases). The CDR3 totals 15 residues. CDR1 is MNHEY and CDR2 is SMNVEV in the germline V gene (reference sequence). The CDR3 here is CTGRPRGHPNSPLHF. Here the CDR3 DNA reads TGTACCGGCAGACCTCGGGGACACCCTAATTCACCCCTCCACTTT.

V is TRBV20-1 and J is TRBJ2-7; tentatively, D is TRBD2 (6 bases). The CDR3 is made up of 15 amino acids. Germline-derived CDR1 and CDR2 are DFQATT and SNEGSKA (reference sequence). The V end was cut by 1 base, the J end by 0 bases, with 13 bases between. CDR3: CSARAGRGPSYEQYF. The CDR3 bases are TGCAGTGCTAGAGCTGGGCGGGGCCCCTCCTACGAGCAGTACTTC.

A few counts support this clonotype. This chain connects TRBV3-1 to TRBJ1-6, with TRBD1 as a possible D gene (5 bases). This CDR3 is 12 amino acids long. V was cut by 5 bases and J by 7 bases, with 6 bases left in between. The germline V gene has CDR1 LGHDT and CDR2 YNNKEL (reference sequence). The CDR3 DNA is TGTGCCAGCAGCAACAGGAATTCACCCCTCCACTTT. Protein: CASSNRNSPLHF.

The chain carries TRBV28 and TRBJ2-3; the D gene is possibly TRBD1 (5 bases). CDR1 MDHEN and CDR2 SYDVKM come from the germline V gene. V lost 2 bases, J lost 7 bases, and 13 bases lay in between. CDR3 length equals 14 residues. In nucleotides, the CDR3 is TGTGCCAGCAGTTTAGGGGCCGTCCCCCATACGCAGTATTTT. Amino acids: CASSLGAVPHTQYF.

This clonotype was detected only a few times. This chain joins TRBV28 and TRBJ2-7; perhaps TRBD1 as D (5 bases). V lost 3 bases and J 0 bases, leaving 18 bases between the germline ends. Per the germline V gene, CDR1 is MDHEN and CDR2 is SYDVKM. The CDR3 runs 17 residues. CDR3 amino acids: CASSLGARTILSYEQYF. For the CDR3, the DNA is TGTGCCAGCAGTTTGGGCGCCCGGACAATCCTCTCCTACGAGCAGTACTTC.

CDR3 nucleotides: TGTGCCAGCTCAGGGAGAGTTGAGCAGTTCTTC. It yields the protein CASSGRVEQFF. The chain combines TRBV18 with TRBJ2-1; D possibly corresponds to TRBD2 (5 bases). The CDR3 covers 11 residues. The V and J ends lost 5 bases and 9 bases respectively, with 8 bases between them. CDR1 is KGHSH, CDR2 LQKENI, per germline.

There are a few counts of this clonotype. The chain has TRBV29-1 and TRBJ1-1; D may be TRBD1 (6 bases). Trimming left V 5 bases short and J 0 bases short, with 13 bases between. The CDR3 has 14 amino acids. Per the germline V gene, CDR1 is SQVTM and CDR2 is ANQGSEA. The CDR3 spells CSVQRGGVNTEAFF. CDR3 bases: TGCAGCGTTCAAAGGGGGGGGGTGAACACTGAAGCTTTCTTT.

Written as DNA, the CDR3 is TGTGCCAGCAGTTACGGCGGGGGGGCCTCAGAGACCCAGTACTTC. It is translated as CASSYGGGASETQYF. The V and J genes are TRBV6-6 and TRBJ2-7, with TRBD2 identical over 9 bases. The J call may be mistaken, given a closer DNA end match to TRBJ2-5. Germline V gives CDR1 MNHNY, CDR2 SVGAGI (reference sequence). There are 15 residues in the CDR3.

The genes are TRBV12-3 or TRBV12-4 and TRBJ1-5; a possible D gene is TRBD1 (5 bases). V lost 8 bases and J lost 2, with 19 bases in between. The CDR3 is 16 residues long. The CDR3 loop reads CASSRGAGLGNQPQHF. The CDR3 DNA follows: TGTGCCAGCTCAAGAGGGGCAGGGTTGGGCAATCAGCCCCAGCATTTT.

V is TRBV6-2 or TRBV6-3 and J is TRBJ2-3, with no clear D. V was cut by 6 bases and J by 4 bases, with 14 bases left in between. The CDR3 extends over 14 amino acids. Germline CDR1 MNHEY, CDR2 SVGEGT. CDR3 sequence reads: CASSVPGLADTQYF. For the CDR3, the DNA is TGTGCCAGCAGCGTCCCGGGCCTGGCAGATACGCAGTATTTT.

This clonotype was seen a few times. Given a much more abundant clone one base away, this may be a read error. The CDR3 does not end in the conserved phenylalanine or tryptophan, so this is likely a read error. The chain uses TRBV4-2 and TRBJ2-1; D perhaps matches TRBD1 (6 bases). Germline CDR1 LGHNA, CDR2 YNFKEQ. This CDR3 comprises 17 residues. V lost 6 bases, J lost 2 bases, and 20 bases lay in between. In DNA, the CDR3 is TGTGCCAGCAGTCAGGGACAAGCAGTTGTTGCCTACAATGAGCAGTTCGTC. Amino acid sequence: CASSQGQAVVAYNEQFV.